This entry concerns a single TCR beta chain. Its target is not known. V was trimmed by 1 base and J by 3 bases, leaving 6 bases between them. Per the germline V gene, CDR1 is SGHTA and CDR2 is FQGNSA. CDR3 length equals 13 residues. This entry belongs to a study of cytomegalovirus exposure and HLA in healthy donors. General study findings and limits: Segments of the TCR beta V type were, in most cases, productive about 90% or about 30% of the time in an earlier analysis.

PCR amplification relied on 60 Vbeta primers (plus 13 Jbeta primers). TCRdb keeps only in-frame clones here, not all; method: immunoSEQ multiplex PCR. The sample holds 180,000 or so clones. This receptor was identified in a boy aged 5-17 years in good health and CMV-seronegative. Sequences were obtained from PBMCs. The rearrangement uses TRBV7-2 and TRBJ2-5; no clear D. The CDR3 DNA is TGTGCCAGCAGCTTAGAACAAGAAGAGACCCAGTACTTC. Translation gives CASSLEQEETQYF.